This T cell receptor (beta chain) originates from a study of cytomegalovirus exposure and HLA in healthy donors. Use of 60 Vbeta and 13 Jbeta primers characterized the PCR. The table came from immunoSEQ multiplex PCR; TCRdb's copy has only in-frame clones and leaves some out. The table records about 200,000 clones, less than 90% of them present only once. Losses at the gene ends were 2 bases for V and 7 bases for J; bases not matched to a gene: 9. Germline-derived CDR1 and CDR2 are SNHLY and FYNNEI. This CDR3 is built from 16 residues. Study-level findings and limits: Analysis performed later found under 20,000 TCR beta sequences associated with HLA alleles at 0.05 false discovery rate. When the data were analyzed later, several of the most significant clusters appeared to be linked to common viral pathogens.

Notes on this clone: The antigen is not known.

This TCR came from a young woman in good health and CMV-seronegative. The J gene is TRBJ2-1, the V gene TRBV2, with 9 bases lining up with TRBD2. Sample: PBMCs. The CDR3 DNA is TGTGCCAGCAGTGAAAACCCCGGAGCGGGAGGAAATGAGCAGTTCTTC. This sequence encodes CASSENPGAGGNEQFF.